Described below is a single T cell receptor (beta chain) sequence and its context. Its antigen is unidentified. The source of the sample is a study of CD8 T cells in ankylosing spondylitis. Making use of molecular barcodes, quantitative 5'-RACE generated TCR beta libraries. TCRdb used MiXCR to reprocess the 5' RACE reads, holding one entry per CDR3 protein. This table has a few hundred thousand distinct CDR3 sequences, roughly 20% appearing once. General study points: In the blood and synovial fluid of reactive arthritis, some motif variants had been previously reported. Ankylosing spondylitis blood appeared to be characterized by a TCR beta motif of eight highly homologous variants.

Germline lookup yields CDR1 SGHKS and CDR2 YYEKEE (reference sequence). Trimming shortened V by 4 bases and J by 14 bases, and 16 bases separated the two germline ends. The CDR3 sequence is 12 residues long. The receptor's source is a female donor with ankylosing spondylitis or in good health (not recorded which). The specimen was blood, either unsorted or a sorted T cell fraction (not recorded which). The genes are TRBV5-5 and TRBJ2-1, with D perhaps matching TRBD2 (6 bases). CDR3: CASSTPGLPEFF. The CDR3, as DNA: TGTGCCAGCAGCACCCCGGGACTCCCTGAGTTCTTC.